This TCR beta chain was found in a study of brain T cells in children with intractable seizures. Whole-study findings and limits: Pre-surgery blood may have been undersampled, hiding some clones. Only CDR3 sequence similarity suggested viral specificity, without known HCMV serostatus.

Trimming shortened V by 6 bases and J by 1 base, and 11 bases separated the two germline ends. The CDR3 consists of 13 residues. Per the germline V gene, CDR1 is SQVTM and CDR2 is ANQGSEA. The sample's time point: blood from clinic visit 5 months post-surgery; TSC patient then seizure free. The sequenced cases were selected for having the highest brain T cell transcript signatures. Patients received at least one anti-epileptic drug before surgery. Note on this clone: Its antigen is as yet unknown.

Assay used: immunoSEQ multiplex PCR; TCRdb lists only in-frame clones, some missing. Here the sample spans a few hundred thousand clones, 93% being singletons. Sequencing used peripheral blood, obtained about 5 months after surgery. This TCR came from a boy younger than two with tuberous sclerosis and intractable seizures. The chain joins TRBV29-1 to TRBJ2-3; TRBD2 might be the D (5 bases). For the CDR3, the DNA is TGCAGCGTCCGTGACGGGGGCACAGATACGCAGTATTTT. It encodes CSVRDGGTDTQYF.